The T cell receptor (beta chain) under discussion was sequenced for a study of response to subunit inactivated influenza vaccine. Notes on the study in general: Few additional T cells are recruited per seasonal influenza vaccination, authors suggested.

This CDR3 comprises 15 residues. V dropped 1 base and J dropped 4 bases, with 15 bases sitting between them. Germline values: CDR1 SQVTM, CDR2 ANQGSEA. TCRdb re-called the RT-PCR reads through MiXCR, storing one row per CDR3 protein. The sample includes around 580,000 distinct CDR3 sequences, about 11% seen only once; the top ten take roughly 10%. This clonotype was seen only a few times. Antigen specificity is unknown. This clonotype was obtained from a middle-aged man who received an inactivated influenza vaccine. V and J are TRBV29-1 and TRBJ2-3; D is unresolved. The sample in question was PBMCs from blood, obtained on the day of vaccination. CDR3 sequence: CSVEVVGLSPDTQYF. For the CDR3, the DNA is TGCAGCGTTGAAGTGGTAGGCCTTAGTCCAGATACGCAGTATTTT.